What follows are 16 T cell receptor beta chains derived from one specimen sequenced in a study of blood T cell repertoires in COVID-19. This table comes from immunoSEQ multiplex PCR, and its TCRdb copy is limited to in-frame clones, with some not included. This table has roughly 310,000 clones, approximately 87% appearing once. Input material: peripheral blood. These receptors came from a woman in her 50s with active or convalescent COVID-19.

The chain combines TRBV28 with TRBJ1-5; the D is unclear. Germline V gene sequence: CDR1 MDHEN, CDR2 SYDVKM. The CDR3 is 13 residues long. Deletions cut 4 bases from V and 0 bases from J, with 4 bases between. The DNA for the CDR3 is TGTGCCAGCAGTTCATTTAGCAATCAGCCCCAGCATTTT. This encodes CASSSFSNQPQHF. Together with reference TRBV28 and TRBJ1-5, the CDR3 gives the full variable domain: DVKVTQSSRYLVKRTGEKVFLECVQDMDHENMFWYRQDPGLGLRLIYFSYDVKMKEKGDIPEGYSVSREKKERFSLILESASTNQTSMYLCASSSFSNQPQHFGDGTRLSIL.

This clone is a singleton in its sample. The genes are TRBV9 and TRBJ1-5, with TRBD1 matching 8 bases. The CDR3 runs 14 residues. V lost 3 bases and J lost 6; bases outside the gene matches: 5. The germline V gene has CDR1 SGDLS and CDR2 YYNGEE. DNA for the CDR3: TGTGCCAGCAGCGACGGACAGGGAGTTCAGCCCCAGCATTTT. Translating gives CASSDGQGVQPQHF.

CDR3 DNA: TGCGCCAGCAGCCAAGTAGCGGCCCCTACCTCGGATACGCAGTATTTT. It codes for CASSQVAAPTSDTQYF. The V call is TRBV4-1, the J call TRBJ2-3; possible D gene TRBD2, 6 bases. The V end was cut by 1 base, the J end by 6 bases, with 17 bases between. Germline CDR1 MGHRA, CDR2 YSYEKL. This CDR3 is built from 16 residues.

V usage is TRBV5-1 and J usage is TRBJ1-6; D remains unclear. Trimming took off 0 bases at V and 7 bases at J, with 8 bases between the two ends. This CDR3 comprises 14 residues. Germline assignment: CDR1 SGHRS and CDR2 YFSETQ. DNA for the CDR3: TGCGCCAGCAGCTTGGATGGCGGGAATTCACCCCTCCACTTT. Its protein product is CASSLDGGNSPLHF.

This clone is a singleton in its sample. The chain is built from TRBV7-2 and TRBJ2-5; tentatively, D is TRBD2 (7 bases). Trimming left V 3 bases short and J 5 bases short, with 13 bases between. Looked up from germline, CDR1 is SGHTA and CDR2 is FQGNSA. The CDR3 runs to 14 residues. CDR3: CASSLGGRSETQYF. The CDR3 region has the DNA TGTGCCAGCAGCTTGGGGGGGCGATCCGAGACCCAGTACTTC. Using reference TRBV7-2 and TRBJ2-5 for the parts outside the CDR3, the full variable domain is GAGVSQSPSNKVTEKGKDVELRCDPISGHTALYWYRQSLGQGLEFLIYFQGNSAPDKSGLPSDRFSAERTGGSVSTLTIQRTQQEDSAVYLCASSLGGRSETQYFGPGTRLLVL.

The CDR3 region is CASSLVRDYLYEQYF. CDR3 DNA sequence: TGTGCCAGCAGCTTAGTCAGGGATTACCTATACGAGCAGTACTTC. The V call is TRBV7-8, the J call TRBJ2-7; weak D call: TRBD1 (5 bases). Trimming shortened V by 1 base and J by 4 bases, and 14 bases separated the two germline ends. This CDR3 contains 15 residues. Per the germline V gene, CDR1 is SGHVS and CDR2 is FQNEAQ.

This clone was detected once. The rearrangement joins TRBV19 to TRBJ1-5; 7 bases match TRBD1. Germline-derived CDR1 and CDR2 are LNHDA and SQIVND (reference sequence). This CDR3 has 17 amino acids. V trimming: 7 bases; J trimming: 1 base; junction bases outside the gene matches: 13. This chain's CDR3 is CASTPGTAKGSNQPQHF. In DNA, the CDR3 is TGTGCCAGTACCCCCGGGACAGCCAAAGGAAGCAATCAGCCCCAGCATTTT.

V gene TRBV11-2 combines with J gene TRBJ1-1, with D possibly matching TRBD1 (5 bases). This CDR3 comprises 14 residues. Trimming took off 5 bases at V and 1 base at J, with 11 bases between the two ends. Germline CDR1 reads SGHAT; CDR2 reads FQNNGV. The CDR3 protein is CASSLNQGNTEAFF. The CDR3 nucleotides read TGTGCCAGCAGCCTAAACCAGGGGAACACTGAAGCTTTCTTT.

The chain links TRBV9 to TRBJ2-3; 14 nucleotides align to TRBD2. V trimming: 3 bases; J trimming: 2 bases; junction bases outside the gene matches: 2. The CDR3 runs 16 residues. Germline assignment: CDR1 SGDLS and CDR2 YYNGEE. For the CDR3, the DNA is TGTGCCAGCAGCGGGGGACTAGCGGGGGTCACAGATACGCAGTATTTT. It is translated as CASSGGLAGVTDTQYF.

For the CDR3, the DNA is TGTGCCAGCAGCTCGAGGAAAGTCCCCTCCTACGAGCAGTACTTC. Amino acid sequence: CASSSRKVPSYEQYF. This chain links TRBV13 with TRBJ2-7, with D hard to call. The CDR3 sequence is 15 residues long. Germline CDR1 PRHDT, CDR2 FYEKMQ (reference sequence). Trimming removed 4 bases at V and 0 bases at J, with 13 bases between.

The rearrangement links TRBV9 to TRBJ2-7; a weak D match, TRBD1 (6 bases). The V and J ends lost 2 bases and 0 bases respectively, with 12 bases between them. Germline V CDR1 and CDR2: SGDLS, YYNGEE. This CDR3 is built from 15 residues. CDR3 sequence: CASSVHGDNSYEQYF. CDR3 nucleotides: TGTGCCAGCAGCGTCCATGGGGACAACTCCTACGAGCAGTACTTC. Filled out from reference TRBV9 and TRBJ2-7, the complete variable domain reads DSGVTQTPKHLITATGQRVTLRCSPRSGDLSVYWYQQSLDQGLQFLIQYYNGEERAKGNILERFSAQQFPDLHSELNLSSLELGDSALYFCASSVHGDNSYEQYFGPGTRLTVT.

As to this clone: Other DNA sequences of this sample code for an identical CDR3. The gene calls are TRBV3-1 (or the pseudogene TRBV3-2) and TRBJ1-1; 7 nucleotides line up with TRBD1. Germline CDR1 LGHDT, CDR2 YNNKEL (reference sequence). V shed 1 base and J 1 base; nucleotides not matched to a gene: 0. The length of the CDR3 is 14 residues. The CDR3 spells CASSQGQGNTEAFF. The DNA for the CDR3 is TGTGCCAGCAGCCAAGGACAGGGGAACACTGAAGCTTTCTTT.

This clone came up once. This sample includes further DNA sequences coding for the same CDR3. The genes are TRBV28 and TRBJ1-2, with 9 bases fitting TRBD1. The CDR3 totals 13 residues. Looked up from germline, CDR1 is MDHEN and CDR2 is SYDVKM. J lost 5 bases, V lost 3 bases, and 1 base had no gene match. CDR3: CASSFGQGYGYTF. The CDR3, as DNA: TGTGCCAGCAGTTTCGGACAGGGGTATGGCTACACCTTC.

The chain's CDR3 is CATRLQGSAEAFF. The CDR3 DNA follows: TGTGCCACCAGATTACAGGGTTCCGCTGAAGCTTTCTTT. The V gene is TRBV15, the J gene TRBJ1-1; the D gene is possibly TRBD1 (6 bases). The CDR3 has 13 amino acids. The germline V gene has CDR1 LNHNV and CDR2 YYDKDF (reference sequence). Trimming shortened V by 6 bases and J by 6 bases, and 14 bases separated the two germline ends.

This sequence joins TRBV20-1 and TRBJ2-3; no definite D call. With 3 bases removed from V and 1 base from J, the gap between germline ends came to 14 bases. Germline-derived CDR1 and CDR2 are DFQATT and SNEGSKA (reference sequence). CDR3 length: 15 residues. This CDR3 is CSASSRASRTDTQYF. The CDR3, as DNA: TGCAGTGCTAGTTCACGCGCAAGCCGCACAGATACGCAGTATTTT.

In this sample, this clone turned up once. The rearrangement uses TRBV9 and TRBJ1-1, with TRBD1 identical over 7 bases. Losses at the gene ends were 4 bases for V and 4 bases for J; bases not matched to a gene: 10. CDR3 length equals 15 residues. Germline CDR1 is SGDLS and CDR2 is YYNGEE. In DNA, the CDR3 is TGTGCCAGCAGCATAAGACAGGGTGGCGTCACTGAAGCTTTCTTT. Its protein product is CASSIRQGGVTEAFF.